This TCR beta chain originates from a study of post-analysis software for immune sequencing data. Presence of unique molecular identifiers characterized the TCR beta cDNA libraries. TCRdb re-analysed the PCR reads in MiXCR, keeping a single row per CDR3 protein. The top ten clones hold about 3.4% of a sample with about 200,000 distinct CDR3 sequences, over 25% of them seen once. Study results and limitations: When patients were compared with controls, 5 or 6 TRBV segments were more frequent, TRBV5-6, TRBV5-1 and TRBV20-1 among them. Comparison with controls showed significantly lower normalized Chao1 diversity in multiple sclerosis patients.

This clonotype has at least ten counts. Antigen: not known. This CDR3 is built from 13 residues. V shed 10 bases, J shed 5 bases, and the junction held 8 bases outside the gene matches. The TCR originated in a girl aged 2-17 years with multiple sclerosis. The V gene is TRBV12-3 or TRBV12-4, the J gene TRBJ2-1, with 7 bases fitting TRBD1. The sequenced sample consisted of blood. The CDR3 region is CATETGSHNEQFF. Here the CDR3 DNA reads TGTGCCACCGAGACAGGGTCCCACAATGAGCAGTTCTTC.